Detailed here is one T cell receptor beta chain. The sample belongs to a study of blood T cell repertoires in COVID-19. Generated by immunoSEQ multiplex PCR, the TCRdb table keeps only in-frame clones and is missing some. Among 150,000 to 180,000 clones, about 79% were seen once, and the ten largest hold 29%. With 2 bases removed from V and 6 bases from J, the gap between germline ends came to 19 bases. This CDR3 comprises 16 residues. CDR1 SGHVS and CDR2 FNYEAQ come from the germline V gene. This chain connects TRBV7-6 to TRBJ1-2; perhaps TRBD1 as D (5 bases). The sequence was collected from a woman aged 60-70 years with acute or convalescent COVID-19. Source material: peripheral blood. This CDR3 is CASSLMPGQSLDGYTF. The CDR3 bases are TGTGCCAGCAGCTTAATGCCCGGACAAAGTTTGGATGGCTACACCTTC.